This TCR beta chain stems from a study of cytomegalovirus exposure and HLA in healthy donors. Primers included in the PCR were 60 Vbeta and 13 Jbeta primers. Sequencing used immunoSEQ multiplex PCR; TCRdb keeps in-frame clones, though not all of them. The sample gives 210,000 or so clones, 75% to 90% of which show up once; 0.71% is in the top ten. This receptor was obtained from a boy younger than 10 in good health and CMV-seronegative. Material: PBMCs.

CDR3 in amino acids: CASSDPGLAGGPYEQYF. The CDR3 DNA sequence: TGTGCCAGCAGTGATCCGGGACTAGCGGGGGGCCCTTACGAGCAGTACTTC. This chain joins TRBV2 and TRBJ2-7, with TRBD2 matching over 15 bases. Germline-derived CDR1 and CDR2 are SNHLY and FYNNEI. This CDR3 has 17 residues. After removal of 3 bases from V and 4 bases from J, the junction contained 7 bases not matched to a gene. Variable domain in full (rest from reference TRBV2 and TRBJ2-7): EPEVTQTPSHQVTQMGQEVILRCVPISNHLYFYWYRQILGQKVEFLVSFYNNEISEKSEIFDDQFSVERPDGSNFTLKIRSTKLEDSAMYFCASSDPGLAGGPYEQYFGPGTRLTVT.